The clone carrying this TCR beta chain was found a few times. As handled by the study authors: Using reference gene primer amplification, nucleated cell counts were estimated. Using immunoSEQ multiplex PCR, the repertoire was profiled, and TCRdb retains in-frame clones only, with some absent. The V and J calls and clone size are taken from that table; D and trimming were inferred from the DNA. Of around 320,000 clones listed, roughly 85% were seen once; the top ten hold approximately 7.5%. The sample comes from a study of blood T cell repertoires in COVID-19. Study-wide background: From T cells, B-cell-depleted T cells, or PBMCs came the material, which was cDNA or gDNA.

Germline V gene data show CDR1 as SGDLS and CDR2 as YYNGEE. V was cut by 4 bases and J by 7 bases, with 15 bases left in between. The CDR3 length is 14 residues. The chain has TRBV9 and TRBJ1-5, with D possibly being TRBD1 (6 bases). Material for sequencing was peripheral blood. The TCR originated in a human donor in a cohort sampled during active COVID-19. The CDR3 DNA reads TGTGCCAGCAGCCCCGGGCTCAGGGGACAGCCCCAGCATTTT. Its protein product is CASSPGLRGQPQHF.